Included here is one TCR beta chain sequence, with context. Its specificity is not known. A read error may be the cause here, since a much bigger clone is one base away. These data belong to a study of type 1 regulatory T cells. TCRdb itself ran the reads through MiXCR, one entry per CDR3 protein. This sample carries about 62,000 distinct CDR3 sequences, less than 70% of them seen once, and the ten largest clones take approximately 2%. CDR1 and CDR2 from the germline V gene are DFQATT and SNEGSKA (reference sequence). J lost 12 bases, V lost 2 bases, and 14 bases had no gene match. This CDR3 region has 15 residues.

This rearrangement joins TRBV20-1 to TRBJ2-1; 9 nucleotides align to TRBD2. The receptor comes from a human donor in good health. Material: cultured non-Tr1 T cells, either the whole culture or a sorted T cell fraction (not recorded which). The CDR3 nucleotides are TGCAGTGCTAGACGTGGGACTAGCAGGAATAGCGTGCAGTTCTTC. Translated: CSARRGTSRNSVQFF.